This TCR beta chain was identified during a study of cytomegalovirus exposure and HLA in healthy donors. Clones were sequenced by immunoSEQ multiplex PCR, and TCRdb holds only the in-frame ones, with some missing. This table has 200,000 to 250,000 clones, approximately 82% appearing once. The V and J ends lost 4 bases and 10 bases respectively, with 14 bases between them. The CDR3 consists of 13 residues. Germline V gene lookup returns CDR1 ENHRY and CDR2 SYGVKD. The chain recombines TRBV10-3 with TRBJ2-1; tentative D call: TRBD1 (7 bases). The sample was PBMCs. The origin of this receptor is a woman between 18 and 30 years old in good health and CMV-seronegative. The CDR3 coding sequence is TGTGCCATCAGTGTAGAGGGGGCGGGGGAGCAGTTCTTC. Translation gives CAISVEGAGEQFF.